One sample yielded the 3 T cell receptor beta chains listed below, sequenced in a study of identical twins. MiXCR, applied by TCRdb to the 5' RACE reads, yields one record per CDR3 protein. The profile shows hundreds of thousands of distinct CDR3 sequences, about 12% of them singletons. Another study also made use of these data, one on yellow fever vaccine responses in identical twins.

Sequencing was done on a sample of PBMCs. These receptors all stem from a young woman in good health.

This clonotype was found a few times. The rearrangement links TRBV20-1 to TRBJ2-1, with a tentative D call TRBD1 (5 bases). Germline loops: CDR1 DFQATT, CDR2 SNEGSKA (reference sequence). The CDR3 spans 11 residues. V was trimmed by 6 bases and J by 9 bases, leaving 12 bases between them. The CDR3 bases are TGCAGTGCCAGGATAGGGGCTGAGCAGTTCTTC. Residues: CSARIGAEQFF.

This clonotype was seen more than once but under ten times. The gene calls are TRBV27 and TRBJ1-2, with 8 bases matching TRBD1. The CDR3 totals 16 residues. With 2 bases clipped from V and 4 bases from J, the junction kept 9 bases outside the gene matches. Germline CDR1 reads MNHEY; CDR2 reads SMNVEV (reference sequence). CDR3 sequence (DNA): TGTGCCAGCAGTTTAGGCCGGGACAGGAGCCTCTATGGCTACACCTTC. It encodes CASSLGRDRSLYGYTF.

In its sample, this clonotype was seen many times. This chain joins TRBV12-3 or TRBV12-4 and TRBJ2-1, with D possibly TRBD2 on 6 matching bases. The CDR3 has 15 residues. V lost 2 bases, J lost 3 bases, and 11 bases lay in between. CDR3 region: CASSLSRGNYNEQFF. In DNA form, the CDR3 reads TGTGCCAGCAGTTTATCGCGGGGAAACTACAATGAGCAGTTCTTC.